This T cell receptor beta chain was sequenced during a study of blood T cell repertoires in COVID-19 (TCRdb year 2020). For the wider study: The collaborator samples originated in the United States, Italy and Spain and spanned the acute and convalescent phases of COVID-19. Where HLA class I and class II types were available, the types were taken from metadata supplied by the sample provider, not from assay-based typing. Samples came from the ongoing ImmuneRACE study (first 160 participants) plus 1,254 subjects from 6 global collaborators. The material from the prospective study consisted of cDNA or gDNA derived from T cells, B-cell-depleted T cells, or PBMCs. The repertoires were released in a freely available public database intended as a resource for research on the immune response to SARS-CoV-2. A de-identified subject ID, COVID-19 status, age in years and sex were almost always included in the sample metadata. Deeply sampled blood TCRbeta repertoires from subjects exposed to, actively infected with, or recovered from COVID-19 were included in the dataset.

What the research found in general, with its limitations: The amount of clinical and demographic metadata varied by source and participant and was provided uncurated.

TCRbeta CDR3 regions were amplified from genomic DNA using the immunoSEQ Assay, a bias-controlled multiplex PCR. Turning to the authors' computational methods: The number of nucleated cells in each sample was estimated from the amplification of reference gene primers within the assay. To quantify the absolute abundance of each unique TCRbeta CDR3 rearrangement, sequence reads were collapsed and filtered. For each sample, productive Simpson clonality was calculated as the square root of Simpson's diversity index across productive rearrangements. TCRdb's version of the immuneACCESS table is confined to in-frame rearrangements and falls short of the full clone set. An unresolved V gene accounts for under half of the shortfall where checked; the remainder is of unknown origin. V and J calls and clone size come straight from that table; D and trimming were deduced from the DNA. The table for this sample lists about 300,000 clones; around 87% of them were counted only once. About 4.5% of the sample is in the top ten clones.

The table lists this clone with a count of one. The antigen this receptor binds is unknown. No quality values exist for individual bases; no much larger clone is one base distant. Per the germline V gene (reference sequence), LNHDA is the CDR1 and SQIVND is the CDR2. Its CDR3 holds 20 amino acids, cysteine through phenylalanine. Here the CDR3 DNA is all that survives: 60 bases in frame from base 1. Trimming leaves V shorter by 1 base and J shorter by 0 bases, with the junction holding 14 bases beyond the gene matches. In the prospective study, participants were 18 to 89 years old, resided in approximately 22 geographic areas of the United States, and were enrolled through a virtual design. In the prospective study, cohorts were assigned on the basis of participant-reported clinical history obtained from a screening survey and a study questionnaire. Each participant in the prospective study had whole blood, serum and a nasopharyngeal or oropharyngeal swab collected by mobile phlebotomists. Over an approximately 2-month period, participants in the prospective study had the option of providing additional blood draws and questionnaires. Before DNA extraction, blood samples from the prospective study were shipped at room temperature or frozen.

Sequencing input: PBMCs or T cells enriched from blood (not recorded which). The chain links TRBV19 with TRBJ2-4; the central 8 bases match TRBD2. This receptor was obtained from a woman aged 18-29 years with acute COVID-19. The DNA sequence is as follows: TGTGCCAGTAGTATAGGATTAGCGGGGATAATTAAGGGAGCCAAAAACATTCAGTACTTC. This translates into CASSIGLAGIIKGAKNIQYF.